These T cell receptor beta chains were read from a single sample in a study of T-cell reconstitution after alpha-beta-depleted transplantation in children. TCRdb re-called the PCR reads through MiXCR, storing one row per CDR3 protein. Of around 490,000 distinct CDR3 sequences in the sample, about 10% were seen once. Sequences were derived from PBMCs, mostly from graft donor cells, sampled 180 days after TCRalphabeta/CD19-depleted stem cell transplant. These receptors were collected from a female patient aged 2-10 years who had a stem cell transplant for aplastic anemia, so the T cells may come from the graft donor. Both conserved end residues are part of each CDR3.

V | CDR3
TRBV6-2/TRBV6-3 | CASSRATGAIHEQFF
TRBV11-2 | CASSLVLGSGQPQHF
TRBV5-5 | CASSLILAGGGLMETQYF
TRBV20-1 | CSARGGNTYNEQFF
TRBV7-8 | CASRPAGGADTQYF
TRBV18 | CASSLVFWGFAEAFF
TRBV28 | CASSPLPGVSSEKLFF
TRBV29-1 | CSANIREGRETQYF
TRBV5-1 | CASSLGPGTGEETQYF
TRBV9 | CASSTGLADLLDTQYF
TRBV27 | CASSFRDRNTDTQYF
TRBV28 | CASSPTKRTVVRGNQPQHF
TRBV9 | CASRPDRAELGEAFF
TRBV12-3/TRBV12-4 | CASSPSLGGAADTQYF
TRBV28 | CASRNPGGGLSYEQYF
TRBV20-1 | CSAPRPGGYTF
TRBV29-1 | CSVPSVNTGELFF
TRBV4-1 | CASSQDSTRPYSFLNTEAFF
TRBV13 | CTRSLAPGGRPGNTDTQYF
TRBV12-3/TRBV12-4 | CASSPPAGRNNEQFF
TRBV29-1 | CSGRDRGWTEAFF
TRBV20-1 | CSAPDRGPAGELFF
TRBV28 | CASSLWLQGASPLHF
TRBV29-1 | CSVMDRGQPQHF
TRBV4-1 | CASSPSPTGHSGNTIYF
TRBV5-1 | CASSLSAGELAGELFF
TRBV12-3/TRBV12-4 | CASSLLHPNTEAFF
TRBV12-3/TRBV12-4 | CASRLWDYEQYF
TRBV7-3 | CASSPTERGTGGTEAFF
TRBV18 | CASSPLKGQPSSYEQYF
TRBV18 | CASSPEYGEQYF
TRBV7-9 | CASNRAEWGTQYF
TRBV19 | CASSMPGPLKETQYF
TRBV3-1 | CASSQGIRSGGTDTQYF
TRBV6-5 | CASSYSQLRQAARDYEQYF
TRBV7-2 | CASSIPGLATIDEQFF
TRBV20-1 | CSGNSGQGTYEQYF